One and the same sample provided the 2 T cell receptor beta chains below, sequenced in a study of blood T cell repertoires in COVID-19. Sequenced by immunoSEQ multiplex PCR; TCRdb stores in-frame clones only, minus some. The table shows some 150,000 clones, with over 75% occurring only once. The sequenced sample was PBMCs or T cells enriched from blood (not recorded which). Receptor source: a woman younger than 45 with acute COVID-19.

The gene calls are TRBV13 and TRBJ1-1; no firm D call. The V end was cut by 3 bases, the J end by 3 bases, with 14 bases between. The CDR3 runs to 15 residues. Per germline, CDR1 PRHDT and CDR2 FYEKMQ (reference sequence). Written as DNA, the CDR3 is TGTGCCAGCAGCTTTGAGCGGTTTAAGGACACTGAAGCTTTCTTT. Its translation is CASSFERFKDTEAFF. The variable domain in full, completed from reference TRBV13 and TRBJ1-1, reads AAGVIQSPRHLIKEKRETATLKCYPIPRHDTVYWYQQGPGQDPQFLISFYEKMQSDKGSIPDRFSAQQFSDYHSELNMSSLELGDSALYFCASSFERFKDTEAFFGQGTRLTVV.

The V call is TRBV28, the J call TRBJ1-6; 7 bases align to TRBD1. Losses at the gene ends were 4 bases for V and 6 bases for J; bases not matched to a gene: 0. The CDR3 covers 13 residues. Germline lookup yields CDR1 MDHEN and CDR2 SYDVKM. CDR3 loop: CASSSGGNSPLHF. The CDR3 region has the DNA TGTGCCAGCAGTTCAGGGGGTAATTCACCCCTCCACTTT.